A single T cell receptor beta chain is shown here with its context. Adults of Caucasian background living in Nashville, Tennessee made up all donors. Trimming took off 7 bases at V and 9 bases at J, with 24 bases between the two ends. Looked up from germline, CDR1 is MDHEN and CDR2 is SYDVKM. The CDR3 spans 15 residues. The method was immunoSEQ multiplex PCR; TCRdb's version includes in-frame clones alone and lacks a portion of them. The sample includes hundreds of thousands of clones, about 82% seen only once; the top ten take 13%. The entry originates in a study of shared clonotypes between healthy human individuals.

This rearrangement joins TRBV28 to TRBJ2-5; weak D call: TRBD2 (6 bases). Specimen: PBMCs. The TCR sequence derives from a woman aged 35 to 49 in good health. Some clones in this sample may be carry-over from other donors' samples. The CDR3 loop is CASTPLGGDHLAQYF. In nucleotides, the CDR3 is TGTGCCAGCACTCCACTGGGAGGTGACCATCTCGCCCAGTACTTC. Together with reference TRBV28 and TRBJ2-5, the CDR3 gives the full variable domain: DVKVTQSSRYLVKRTGEKVFLECVQDMDHENMFWYRQDPGLGLRLIYFSYDVKMKEKGDIPEGYSVSREKKERFSLILESASTNQTSMYLCASTPLGGDHLAQYFGPGTRLLVL.